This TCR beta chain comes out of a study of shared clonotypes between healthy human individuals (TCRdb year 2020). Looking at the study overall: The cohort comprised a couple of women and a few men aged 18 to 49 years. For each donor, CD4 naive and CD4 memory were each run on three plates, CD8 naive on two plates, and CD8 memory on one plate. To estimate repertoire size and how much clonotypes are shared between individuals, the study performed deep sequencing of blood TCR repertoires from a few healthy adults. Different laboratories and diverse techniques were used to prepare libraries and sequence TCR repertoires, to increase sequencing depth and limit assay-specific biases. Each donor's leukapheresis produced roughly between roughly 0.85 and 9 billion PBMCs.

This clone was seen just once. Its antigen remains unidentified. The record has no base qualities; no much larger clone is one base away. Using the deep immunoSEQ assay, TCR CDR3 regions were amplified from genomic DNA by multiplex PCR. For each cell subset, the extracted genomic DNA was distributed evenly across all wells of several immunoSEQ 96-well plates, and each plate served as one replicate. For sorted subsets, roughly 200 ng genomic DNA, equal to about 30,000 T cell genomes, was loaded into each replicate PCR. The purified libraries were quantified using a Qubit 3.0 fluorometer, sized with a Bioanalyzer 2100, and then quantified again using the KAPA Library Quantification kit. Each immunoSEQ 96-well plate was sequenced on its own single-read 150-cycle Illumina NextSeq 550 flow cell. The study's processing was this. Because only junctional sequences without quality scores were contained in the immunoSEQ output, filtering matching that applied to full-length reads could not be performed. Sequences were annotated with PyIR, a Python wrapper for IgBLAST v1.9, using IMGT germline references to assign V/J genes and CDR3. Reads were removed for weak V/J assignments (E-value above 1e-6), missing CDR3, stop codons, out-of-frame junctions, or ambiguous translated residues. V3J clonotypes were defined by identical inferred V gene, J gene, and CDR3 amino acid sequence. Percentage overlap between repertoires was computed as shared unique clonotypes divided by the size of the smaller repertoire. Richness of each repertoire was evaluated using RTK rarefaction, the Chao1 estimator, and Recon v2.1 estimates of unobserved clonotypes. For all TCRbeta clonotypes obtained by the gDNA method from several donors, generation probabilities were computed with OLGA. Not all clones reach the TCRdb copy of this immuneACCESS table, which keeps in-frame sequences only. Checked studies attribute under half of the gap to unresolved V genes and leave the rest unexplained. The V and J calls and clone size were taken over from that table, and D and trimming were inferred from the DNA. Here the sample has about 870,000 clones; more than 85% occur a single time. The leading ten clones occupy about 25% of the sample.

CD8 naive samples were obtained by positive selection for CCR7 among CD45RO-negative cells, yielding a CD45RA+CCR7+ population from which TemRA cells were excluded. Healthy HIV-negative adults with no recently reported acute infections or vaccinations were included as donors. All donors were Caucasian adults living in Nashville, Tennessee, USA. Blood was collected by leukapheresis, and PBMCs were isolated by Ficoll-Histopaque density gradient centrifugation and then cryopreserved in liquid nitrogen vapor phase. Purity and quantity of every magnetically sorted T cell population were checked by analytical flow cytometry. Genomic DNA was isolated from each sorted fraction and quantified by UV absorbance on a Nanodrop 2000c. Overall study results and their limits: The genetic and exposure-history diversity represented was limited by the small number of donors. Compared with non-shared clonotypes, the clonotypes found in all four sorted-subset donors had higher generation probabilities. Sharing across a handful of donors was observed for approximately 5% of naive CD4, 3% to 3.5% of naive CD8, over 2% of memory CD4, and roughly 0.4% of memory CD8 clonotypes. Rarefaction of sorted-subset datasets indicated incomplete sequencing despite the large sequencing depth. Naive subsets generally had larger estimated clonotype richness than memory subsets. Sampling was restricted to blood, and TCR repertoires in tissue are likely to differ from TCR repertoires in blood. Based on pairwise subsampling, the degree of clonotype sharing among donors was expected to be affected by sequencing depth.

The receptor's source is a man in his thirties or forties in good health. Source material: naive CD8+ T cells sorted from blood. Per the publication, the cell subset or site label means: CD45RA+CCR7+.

The CDR3 region reads CASMRAGSSYNEQFF. Here is the DNA: TGTGCCAGCATGAGAGCGGGATCCTCCTACAATGAGCAGTTCTTC. This chain is built from TRBV27 and TRBJ2-1, and 7 bases in between align with TRBD2. Unmatched junction bases come to 6, with V trimmed by 7 bases and J by 0 bases. CDR1 and CDR2, per the germline V gene (reference sequence), are MNHEY and SMNVEV. The CDR3 contains 15 residues, cysteine and phenylalanine counted. Here the CDR3 DNA is all that survives: 45 bases in frame from base 1.